A selection of T cell receptor beta chains follows, all from one sample in a study of blood T cell repertoires in COVID-19. Assay: immunoSEQ multiplex PCR; the TCRdb copy retains only in-frame clones and omits some. The profile shows hundreds of thousands of clones, 70% to 90% of them singletons. Sample: peripheral blood. The receptors come from a man in his late teens or twenties with active or convalescent COVID-19. CDR3s include the opening cysteine and the closing phenylalanine or tryptophan. The D gene is left open where the match is weak. Clone size is given for some rows only: seen once, a few or many times, or a class if the clone is expanded.

clone_size	d_call	v_call	j_call	cdr3_aa	cdr3_nt
-	-	TRBV13	TRBJ1-5	CASSSGRGNQPQHF	TGTGCCAGCAGTTCGGGCAGGGGCAATCAGCCCCAGCATTTT
-	-	TRBV28	TRBJ2-7	CASHAPGDSYEQYF	TGTGCCAGCCACGCCCCGGGGGACTCCTACGAGCAGTACTTC
-	-	TRBV5-6	TRBJ1-6	CASSLGGAGSPLHF	TGTGCCAGCAGCTTGGGTGGGGCCGGCTCACCCCTCCACTTT
-	TRBD1	TRBV27	TRBJ1-4	CASSSSVTGANEKLFF	TGTGCCAGCAGTTCCTCCGTGACAGGGGCGAATGAAAAACTGTTTTTT
-	TRBD1	TRBV7-2	TRBJ1-5	CASSRGQANQPQHF	TGTGCCAGCAGCCGGGGACAGGCCAATCAGCCCCAGCATTTT
-	TRBD1	TRBV28	TRBJ1-1	CASRDPGQGYTEAFF	TGTGCCAGCAGGGACCCGGGACAGGGGTACACTGAAGCTTTCTTT
-	-	TRBV13	TRBJ1-1	CASSGAADRSEAFF	TGTGCCAGCAGTGGGGCCGCCGACAGGTCCGAAGCTTTCTTT
-	TRBD2	TRBV6-1	TRBJ2-3	CASSESGGRASWDTQYF	TGTGCCAGCAGTGAATCGGGTGGGAGGGCCTCTTGGGATACGCAGTATTTT
-	-	TRBV6-5	TRBJ2-1	CASSYEPNSYNEQFF	TGTGCCAGCAGTTACGAGCCAAACTCCTACAATGAGCAGTTCTTC
-	-	TRBV6-1	TRBJ1-1	CASSDRALNTEAFF	TGTGCCAGCAGTGACAGGGCTCTGAACACTGAAGCTTTCTTT
-	TRBD2	TRBV6-2/TRBV6-3	TRBJ2-7	CASSSPRTSGGSYEQYF	TGTGCCAGCAGTTCACCTCGGACTAGCGGGGGGTCCTACGAGCAGTACTTC
-	-	TRBV19	TRBJ1-2	CASSLPGIGYGYTF	TGTGCCAGTAGTCTCCCAGGGATCGGCTATGGCTACACCTTC
once	TRBD1	TRBV7-6	TRBJ1-1	CASSRGGTGGWTEAFF	TGTGCCAGCAGCCGTGGGGGGACAGGGGGATGGACTGAAGCTTTCTTT
once	-	TRBV27	TRBJ1-1	CASSPRNRTEPLNTEAFF	TGTGCCAGCAGTCCTCGAAACCGGACAGAACCCTTGAACACTGAAGCTTTCTTT
-	TRBD2	TRBV5-8	TRBJ2-2	CASSLGRLAGVAGELFF	TGTGCCAGCAGCTTGGGTCGGCTAGCGGGAGTTGCCGGGGAGCTGTTTTTT
-	TRBD2	TRBV9	TRBJ2-2	CASSVLVAGETNTGELFF	TGTGCCAGCAGCGTATTGGTAGCGGGAGAAACGAACACCGGGGAGCTGTTTTTT
-	-	TRBV28	TRBJ1-1	CASSPHGVPMNTEAFF	TGTGCCAGCAGTCCCCACGGTGTTCCAATGAACACTGAAGCTTTCTTT
-	-	TRBV30	TRBJ1-1	CAWSVRVEAFF	TGTGCCTGGAGTGTACGGGTGGAAGCTTTCTTT
-	-	TRBV11-2	TRBJ2-1	CASSLDTIYNEQFF	TGTGCCAGCAGCTTAGATACTATCTACAATGAGCAGTTCTTC
-	TRBD1	TRBV13	TRBJ1-4	CASSGTGQEKLFF	TGTGCCAGCAGTGGGACAGGGCAAGAAAAACTGTTTTTT